The 9 T cell receptor beta chains below all came from one sample that was sequenced in a study of PD-1 blockade in classical Hodgkin lymphoma. The repertoire was sequenced with immunoSEQ multiplex PCR; TCRdb's copy has only in-frame clones and lacks some. The data contain about 21,000 clones, about 87% of them seen just once; the ten biggest clones take up roughly 6.1%. Time point here: newly diagnosed, previously untreated cHL patient sample. Thawed PBMCs supplied CD8+ T cells via magnetic negative selection. The sample was CD8+ T cells from blood. The receptors were gathered from a human donor with classical Hodgkin lymphoma.

CDR3 sequence reads: CASSLLGETQYF. The CDR3 coding sequence is TGTGCCAGCAGCTTACTGGGGGAGACCCAGTACTTC. The chain combines TRBV11-2 with TRBJ2-5; D is ambiguous. The CDR3 is 12 amino acids. V lost 2 bases to trimming and J lost 5 bases, with 6 bases between them. The germline CDR1 and CDR2 sequences are SGHAT and FQNNGV.

V gene TRBV18 combines with J gene TRBJ1-2; 8 nucleotides line up with TRBD1. Germline assignment: CDR1 KGHSH and CDR2 LQKENI. The V segment lost 6 bases and the J segment 7 bases; nucleotides outside the gene matches: 13. The CDR3 covers 15 residues. For the CDR3, the DNA is TGTGCCAGCTCCCGACACCGCCAGGGGGCAAGTGGCTACACCTTC. Translation: CASSRHRQGASGYTF.

J is TRBJ1-5 and V is TRBV6-5; 7 bases match TRBD1. V lost 1 base to trimming and J lost 8 bases; unmatched junction nucleotides: 5. Germline values: CDR1 MNHEY, CDR2 SVGAGI. This CDR3 is 14 amino acids long. The CDR3 spells CASSYYRGLEPQHF. CDR3 coding DNA: TGTGCCAGCAGTTACTACAGGGGACTCGAGCCCCAGCATTTT.

This rearrangement joins TRBV18 to TRBJ1-5; D unclear. Trimming shortened V by 5 bases and J by 0 bases, and 11 bases separated the two germline ends. The CDR3 consists of 15 residues. In germline, CDR1 is KGHSH, CDR2 LQKENI. This chain's CDR3 is CASSITPYSNQPQHF. In DNA form, the CDR3 reads TGTGCCAGCTCAATCACCCCGTATAGCAATCAGCCCCAGCATTTT.

The CDR3 DNA follows: TGTGCCAGCAGCTTAGATTGGAGGGTAAGGATAACTGATAAACCGCAGCAGTACTTC. Protein product: CASSLDWRVRITDKPQQYF. The chain recombines TRBV11-3 with TRBJ2-5, with D tentatively TRBD2 (6 bases). V dropped 0 bases and J dropped 11 bases, with 31 bases sitting between them. Germline loops: CDR1 SGHNT, CDR2 YENEEA. The CDR3 runs to 19 residues.

The J gene is TRBJ1-1, the V gene TRBV7-9, with no clear D. Germline-derived CDR1 and CDR2 are SEHNR and FQNEAQ (reference sequence). This CDR3 is 13 amino acids long. This CDR3 is CEGPSLPNTEAFF. CDR3 nucleotides: TGTGAAGGACCCAGTCTTCCGAACACTGAAGCTTTCTTT. Full variable domain (missing parts from reference TRBV7-9 and TRBJ1-1): DTGVSQNPRHKITKRGQNVTFRCDPISEHNRLYWYRQTLGQGPEFLTYFQNEAQLEKSRLLSDRFSAERPKGSFSTLEIQRTEQGDSAMYLCEGPSLPNTEAFFGQGTRLTVV.

The genes are TRBV7-7 and TRBJ1-3; D remains ambiguous. Germline V lookup: CDR1 SSHAT, CDR2 FNYEAQ (reference sequence). The CDR3 has 14 residues. V was trimmed by 7 bases and J by 2 bases, leaving 12 bases between them. The CDR3 sequence is CASTLSWAGNTIYF. CDR3 DNA: TGTGCCAGCACCCTAAGTTGGGCTGGAAACACCATATATTTT.

This chain connects TRBV4-1 to TRBJ1-1; D not certain. In germline, CDR1 is MGHRA, CDR2 YSYEKL. This CDR3 is built from 15 residues. Deletions cut 0 bases from V and 0 bases from J, with 8 bases between. The chain's CDR3 is CASSQDISLNTEAFF. Written as DNA, the CDR3 is TGCGCCAGCAGCCAAGATATATCGTTGAACACTGAAGCTTTCTTT.

The chain has TRBV6-4 and TRBJ1-6; D unclear. This CDR3 region has 14 residues. Trimming cost V 0 bases and J 6 bases, with 6 bases left between them. CDR1 and CDR2 (germline): MRHNA, SNTAGT. CDR3: CASSDSSANSPLHF. CDR3 in DNA: TGTGCCAGCAGTGACTCATCAGCTAATTCACCCCTCCACTTT.